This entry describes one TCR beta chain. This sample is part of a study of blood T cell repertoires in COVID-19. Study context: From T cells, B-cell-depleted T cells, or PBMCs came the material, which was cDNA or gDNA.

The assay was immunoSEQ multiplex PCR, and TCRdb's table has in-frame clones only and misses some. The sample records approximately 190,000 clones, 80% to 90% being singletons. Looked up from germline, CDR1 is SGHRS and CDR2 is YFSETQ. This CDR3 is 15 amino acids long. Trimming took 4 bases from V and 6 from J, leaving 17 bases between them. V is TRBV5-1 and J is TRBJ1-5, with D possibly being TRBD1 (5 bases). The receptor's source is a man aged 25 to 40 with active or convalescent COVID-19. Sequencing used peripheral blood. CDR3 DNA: TGCGCCAGCAGCCCGGGTGCGGGGCCGGGTCAGCCCCAGCATTTT. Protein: CASSPGAGPGQPQHF.